This TCR beta chain was identified in a study of cytomegalovirus exposure and HLA in healthy donors. The study ran its PCR with 60 Vbeta and 13 Jbeta primers. Some clones are missing from TCRdb's copy, which holds only in-frame ones; the method was immunoSEQ multiplex PCR. Found here are some 150,000 clones, 75% of them singletons; the top ten hold around 3.4%. Sequenced material: PBMCs. The clonotype was recovered from a man aged 35 to 55 in good health and CMV-seronegative.

CDR3 bases: TGTGCCAGCAGTTACTCGGGAGGCCCCCAAGCTTTCTTT. Translated, it gives CASSYSGGPQAFF. J is TRBJ1-1 and V is TRBV6-5; the D is unclear. The CDR3 covers 13 residues. The V end was cut by 0 bases, the J end by 9 bases, with 11 bases between. The germline V gene encodes CDR1 MNHEY and CDR2 SVGAGI.